Listed below are T cell receptor beta chains from one sample, sequenced in a study of cytomegalovirus exposure and HLA in healthy donors. Assay: immunoSEQ multiplex PCR; the TCRdb copy retains only in-frame clones and omits some. The sample includes about 97,000 clones, around 73% of them seen just once. The sample taken for sequencing was PBMCs. The origin of the receptors is a middle-aged man in good health and CMV-seronegative. Both conserved end residues are part of each CDR3. Each record gives: D gene, clone size, J gene, V gene, CDR3 DNA, CDR3 protein. The D gene is left open where the match is weak. Clone size, where shown, is once, few, many, or a class for clones that have expanded.

d_call: -; clone_size: few; j_call: TRBJ2-5; v_call: TRBV19; cdr3_nt: TGTGCCAGTGGGGAGAGGATCCTTTTTCAGACCCAGTACTTC; cdr3_aa: CASGERILFQTQYF
d_call: -; clone_size: once; j_call: TRBJ2-7; v_call: TRBV21-1; cdr3_nt: TGTGCCAGGGGGGACAGGGGCGGCGAGCAGTACTTC; cdr3_aa: CARGDRGGEQYF
d_call: TRBD2; clone_size: once; j_call: TRBJ2-2; v_call: TRBV29-1; cdr3_nt: TGCAGCGTTGAAGGGACTAGCGTGAACACCGGGGAGCTGTTTTTT; cdr3_aa: CSVEGTSVNTGELFF
d_call: -; clone_size: -; j_call: TRBJ1-5; v_call: TRBV2; cdr3_nt: TGTGCCAGCAGGGGGCAGTCGGCAGGCGATCAGCCCCAGCATTTT; cdr3_aa: CASRGQSAGDQPQHF
d_call: -; clone_size: -; j_call: TRBJ1-2; v_call: TRBV7-2; cdr3_nt: TGTGCCAGCAGCTTAAGCCGACAGTTCTATGGCTACACCTTC; cdr3_aa: CASSLSRQFYGYTF
d_call: TRBD1; clone_size: large; j_call: TRBJ1-1; v_call: TRBV2; cdr3_nt: TGTGCCAGCAGTGTCGGGACAGGGACTGAAGCTTTCTTT; cdr3_aa: CASSVGTGTEAFF
d_call: TRBD2; clone_size: -; j_call: TRBJ2-5; v_call: TRBV5-1; cdr3_nt: TGCGCCAGCACCTCGGGGGGGCGAGAGACCCAGTACTTC; cdr3_aa: CASTSGGRETQYF
d_call: -; clone_size: -; j_call: TRBJ2-5; v_call: TRBV7-9; cdr3_nt: TGTGCCAGCAGCTTCCCGGGAGTTGAGGCCCAGTACTTC; cdr3_aa: CASSFPGVEAQYF
d_call: -; clone_size: -; j_call: TRBJ2-5; v_call: TRBV5-1; cdr3_nt: TGCGCCAGCAGCTTGGCCAAATCTCAGGAGACCCAGTACTTC; cdr3_aa: CASSLAKSQETQYF
d_call: -; clone_size: few; j_call: TRBJ1-4; v_call: TRBV7-9; cdr3_nt: TGTTCCAGCAGCTCCGGGAGTGTTCAACTGTTTTTT; cdr3_aa: CSSSSGSVQLFF
d_call: -; clone_size: -; j_call: TRBJ1-1; v_call: TRBV6-6; cdr3_nt: TGTGCCAGCAGCCCGAACCTAAACACTGAAGCTTTCTTT; cdr3_aa: CASSPNLNTEAFF
d_call: -; clone_size: -; j_call: TRBJ1-5; v_call: TRBV19; cdr3_nt: TGTGCCAGTAATCGGGCCCTGGGAGGCAATCAGCCCCAGCATTTT; cdr3_aa: CASNRALGGNQPQHF
d_call: TRBD1; clone_size: -; j_call: TRBJ1-6; v_call: TRBV6-5; cdr3_nt: TGTGCCAGCAGTAAACAGACAGGGGCCGGAGGGGGCCTCCACTTT; cdr3_aa: CASSKQTGAGGGLHF
d_call: TRBD1; clone_size: -; j_call: TRBJ2-7; v_call: TRBV4-2; cdr3_nt: TGTGCCAGCAGCCAAGGAGACAGGGACCACGAGCAGTACTTC; cdr3_aa: CASSQGDRDHEQYF
d_call: TRBD1; clone_size: -; j_call: TRBJ1-5; v_call: TRBV19; cdr3_nt: TGTGCCAGTACCATGAGAAGGGGGCTCATAGGCAATCAGCCCCAGCATTTT; cdr3_aa: CASTMRRGLIGNQPQHF
d_call: -; clone_size: once; j_call: TRBJ2-7; v_call: TRBV9; cdr3_nt: TGTGCCAGCAGCGTAATCGGGACAACGCTCGACGAGCAGTACTTC; cdr3_aa: CASSVIGTTLDEQYF
d_call: -; clone_size: -; j_call: TRBJ1-6; v_call: TRBV13; cdr3_nt: TGTGCCAGCAGCTTAGCGACCGGGAGCTCCTATAATTCACCCCTCCACTTT; cdr3_aa: CASSLATGSSYNSPLHF
d_call: -; clone_size: -; j_call: TRBJ1-3; v_call: TRBV5-6; cdr3_nt: TGTGCCAGCAGCTTATGGTCCAGGGAAAACACCATATATTTT; cdr3_aa: CASSLWSRENTIYF
d_call: -; clone_size: -; j_call: TRBJ1-2; v_call: TRBV19; cdr3_nt: TGTGCCAGTAGTATGGGCAGGTATGGCTACACCTTC; cdr3_aa: CASSMGRYGYTF
d_call: TRBD2; clone_size: -; j_call: TRBJ2-1; v_call: TRBV7-8; cdr3_nt: TGTGCCAGCAGCTTCCCGGGGGGGCCGGGCAGTGAGCAGTTCTTC; cdr3_aa: CASSFPGGPGSEQFF
d_call: -; clone_size: -; j_call: TRBJ2-2; v_call: TRBV4-1; cdr3_nt: TGCGCCAGCAGCCAAAGGTCAGGCCCGGGGACCGGGGAGCTGTTTTTT; cdr3_aa: CASSQRSGPGTGELFF
d_call: TRBD1; clone_size: -; j_call: TRBJ1-2; v_call: TRBV6-1; cdr3_nt: TGTGCCAGCAGTGTGCGGGACAGAGCTTCTGCGTCCGCTCTCTATGGCTACACCTTC; cdr3_aa: CASSVRDRASASALYGYTF
d_call: -; clone_size: -; j_call: TRBJ2-1; v_call: TRBV7-9; cdr3_nt: TGTGCCACGGAAGGTCGTTCGGGGAGTGAGCAGTTCTTC; cdr3_aa: CATEGRSGSEQFF
d_call: -; clone_size: -; j_call: TRBJ1-4; v_call: TRBV7-9; cdr3_nt: TGTGCCAGCAGCCAAGGTGTAATAAGCAGGGGTGATGAAAAACTGTTTTTT; cdr3_aa: CASSQGVISRGDEKLFF
d_call: -; clone_size: -; j_call: TRBJ2-5; v_call: TRBV2; cdr3_nt: TGTGCCAGCAGTTTGCCGAGCCGGGGTGAAGAGACCCAGTACTTC; cdr3_aa: CASSLPSRGEETQYF
d_call: TRBD2; clone_size: -; j_call: TRBJ2-1; v_call: TRBV19; cdr3_nt: TGTGCCAGTAGTGAGGGACTACTTAGCTCCTACAATGAGCAGTTCTTC; cdr3_aa: CASSEGLLSSYNEQFF
d_call: -; clone_size: -; j_call: TRBJ1-2; v_call: TRBV2; cdr3_nt: TGTGCCAGCAGTGAAGCGCAGGCCGCTAACTATGGCTACACCTTC; cdr3_aa: CASSEAQAANYGYTF
d_call: TRBD1; clone_size: -; j_call: TRBJ1-1; v_call: TRBV4-2; cdr3_nt: TGTGCCAGCAGCCGTACAGGGGGCACTGAAGCTTTCTTT; cdr3_aa: CASSRTGGTEAFF
d_call: -; clone_size: -; j_call: TRBJ2-5; v_call: TRBV1; cdr3_nt: TGCACCAGCAGCCAAGATTGGGCGACTAGCGGGGGGGCGGAGACCCAGTACTTC; cdr3_aa: CTSSQDWATSGGAETQYF
d_call: -; clone_size: few; j_call: TRBJ1-1; v_call: TRBV5-6; cdr3_nt: TGTGCCAGCAACTGGGCGCTGAACACTGAAGCTTTCTTT; cdr3_aa: CASNWALNTEAFF
d_call: TRBD2; clone_size: -; j_call: TRBJ2-4; v_call: TRBV12-5; cdr3_nt: TGTGCTAGTGGTTTGCCCCTCACAGGGTGGACTAGCGGGGAGGGAAACATTCAGTACTTC; cdr3_aa: CASGLPLTGWTSGEGNIQYF
d_call: -; clone_size: few; j_call: TRBJ2-5; v_call: TRBV7-8; cdr3_nt: TGTGCCAGTGCTTACCAGGGGACCTCCGAGACCCAGTACTTC; cdr3_aa: CASAYQGTSETQYF
d_call: -; clone_size: -; j_call: TRBJ2-1; v_call: TRBV28; cdr3_nt: TGTGCCAGCAGGCGACAGGGGAGGGGGTACAATGAGCAGTTCTTC; cdr3_aa: CASRRQGRGYNEQFF
d_call: -; clone_size: -; j_call: TRBJ1-2; v_call: TRBV9; cdr3_nt: TGTGCCAGCAGCGTTTCAGGCTCCAACTATGGCTACACCTTC; cdr3_aa: CASSVSGSNYGYTF
d_call: TRBD1; clone_size: -; j_call: TRBJ2-2; v_call: TRBV18; cdr3_nt: TGTGCCAGCTCACTGACAGGGAGTCACACCGGGGAGCTGTTTTTT; cdr3_aa: CASSLTGSHTGELFF
d_call: -; clone_size: -; j_call: TRBJ1-5; v_call: TRBV4-1; cdr3_nt: TGCGCCAGCAGCCTCCGTATCGGGGGGCGCGAGGGCAATCAGCCCCAGCATTTT; cdr3_aa: CASSLRIGGREGNQPQHF
d_call: TRBD1; clone_size: -; j_call: TRBJ1-1; v_call: TRBV11-2; cdr3_nt: TGTGCCAGCAGCTCAACAGGGGGCAACACTGAAGCTTTCTTT; cdr3_aa: CASSSTGGNTEAFF
d_call: -; clone_size: -; j_call: TRBJ2-1; v_call: TRBV6-6; cdr3_nt: TGTGCCAGCACCCCGAGGGCGGCGGATGAGCAGTTCTTC; cdr3_aa: CASTPRAADEQFF
d_call: TRBD1; clone_size: many; j_call: TRBJ1-6; v_call: TRBV4-3; cdr3_nt: TGCGCCAGCACCCAGGGACAGGAGCATTCACCCCTCCACTTT; cdr3_aa: CASTQGQEHSPLHF
d_call: -; clone_size: -; j_call: TRBJ2-1; v_call: TRBV4-1; cdr3_nt: TGCGCCAGCAGCCCGTTACAGGGGGGGCCAGGGAATGAGCAGTTCTTC; cdr3_aa: CASSPLQGGPGNEQFF
d_call: -; clone_size: few; j_call: TRBJ1-6; v_call: TRBV5-6; cdr3_nt: TGTGCCAGCAGCTTTCAGGCGGGTAATTCACCCCTCCACTTT; cdr3_aa: CASSFQAGNSPLHF
d_call: -; clone_size: -; j_call: TRBJ1-1; v_call: TRBV5-6; cdr3_nt: TGTGCCAGCAGCTTGGAAGGAGGGGAAGAACACATGAACACTGAAGCTTTCTTT; cdr3_aa: CASSLEGGEEHMNTEAFF
d_call: TRBD1; clone_size: -; j_call: TRBJ1-4; v_call: TRBV27; cdr3_nt: TGTGCCAGCAGGATCGACAGGGGCGAAAAACTGTTTTTT; cdr3_aa: CASRIDRGEKLFF
d_call: TRBD2; clone_size: -; j_call: TRBJ2-3; v_call: TRBV4-2; cdr3_nt: TGTGCCAGCAGCCACATAGCGGGGGGGCTAGGTACGCAGTATTTT; cdr3_aa: CASSHIAGGLGTQYF
d_call: -; clone_size: -; j_call: TRBJ2-5; v_call: TRBV4-1; cdr3_nt: TGCGCCAGCAGCCAAACAGGTGAAGGAGAGACCCAGTACTTC; cdr3_aa: CASSQTGEGETQYF
d_call: TRBD2; clone_size: few; j_call: TRBJ2-1; v_call: TRBV28; cdr3_nt: TGTGCCAGCAGTTTAGTGGGCGGGGGGGCTGAGCAGTTCTTC; cdr3_aa: CASSLVGGGAEQFF
d_call: TRBD1; clone_size: once; j_call: TRBJ1-6; v_call: TRBV2; cdr3_nt: TGTGCCAGCAGCAAAAACAGGGGGGCGCAGAATTCACCCCTCCACTTT; cdr3_aa: CASSKNRGAQNSPLHF
d_call: -; clone_size: few; j_call: TRBJ1-1; v_call: TRBV5-1; cdr3_nt: TGCGCCAGCAGCTTGGCCGACTTGATAGGAACTGAAGCTTTCTTT; cdr3_aa: CASSLADLIGTEAFF
d_call: TRBD2; clone_size: few; j_call: TRBJ2-5; v_call: TRBV10-1; cdr3_nt: TGCGCCAGCAGTGGGGCGACTAGCGGGGGGGCAGGTGAGACCCAGTACTTC; cdr3_aa: CASSGATSGGAGETQYF
d_call: TRBD2; clone_size: -; j_call: TRBJ2-3; v_call: TRBV4-1; cdr3_nt: TGCGCCAGCAGCCCCCCGGCTAGCGGGACAGATACGCAGTATTTT; cdr3_aa: CASSPPASGTDTQYF
d_call: TRBD1; clone_size: -; j_call: TRBJ2-7; v_call: TRBV7-3; cdr3_nt: TGTGCCAGCAGCCGAGCCCCGGGACAGGCGAACGAGCAGTACTTC; cdr3_aa: CASSRAPGQANEQYF
d_call: -; clone_size: -; j_call: TRBJ2-3; v_call: TRBV15; cdr3_nt: TGTGCCACCAGCCCAGGTACAGATACGCAGTATTTT; cdr3_aa: CATSPGTDTQYF
d_call: -; clone_size: -; j_call: TRBJ1-4; v_call: TRBV19; cdr3_nt: TGTGCCAGTAGCCTAGTTAGAGGTGAAAAACTGTTTTTT; cdr3_aa: CASSLVRGEKLFF
d_call: TRBD1; clone_size: once; j_call: TRBJ1-4; v_call: TRBV18; cdr3_nt: TGTGCCAGCTCACTGACAGGGGGCCGAACTAATGAAAAACTGTTTTTT; cdr3_aa: CASSLTGGRTNEKLFF
d_call: TRBD2; clone_size: -; j_call: TRBJ2-1; v_call: TRBV2; cdr3_nt: TGTGCCAGCAAAACTAGCGGGGGGTCCAATGAGCAGTTCTTC; cdr3_aa: CASKTSGGSNEQFF
d_call: TRBD1; clone_size: few; j_call: TRBJ2-7; v_call: TRBV7-2; cdr3_nt: TGTGCCAGCAGCCTCGGACAGGGGAAATCCTACGAGCAGTACTTC; cdr3_aa: CASSLGQGKSYEQYF
d_call: -; clone_size: -; j_call: TRBJ2-7; v_call: TRBV27; cdr3_nt: TGTGCCAGCATTGGGTCTCCCCCAAGGGGCGAGCAGTACTTC; cdr3_aa: CASIGSPPRGEQYF
d_call: TRBD2; clone_size: -; j_call: TRBJ2-3; v_call: TRBV4-2; cdr3_nt: TGTGCCAGCAGCCAAGATAGCGGGACACCTCCAGATACGCAGTATTTT; cdr3_aa: CASSQDSGTPPDTQYF
d_call: TRBD2; clone_size: -; j_call: TRBJ2-7; v_call: TRBV4-1; cdr3_nt: TGCGCCAGCAGCCAAGACGCGGGGGTCTACGAGCAGTACTTC; cdr3_aa: CASSQDAGVYEQYF
d_call: TRBD1; clone_size: -; j_call: TRBJ1-1; v_call: TRBV5-1; cdr3_nt: TGCGCCAGCAGCTTTCAGGGGGAAGAGGGCACTGAAGCTTTCTTT; cdr3_aa: CASSFQGEEGTEAFF